The rows below give T cell receptor beta chains drawn from one sample of a study of control samples from healthy donors and cancer patients. TCRdb's table, derived via immunoSEQ multiplex PCR, lists solely in-frame clones and lacks some. The repertoire holds fewer than 95,000 clones, with over 80% as singletons. Material for sequencing was blood. These receptors were collected from a man aged 25-40 years in good health. CDR3s include the opening cysteine and the closing phenylalanine or tryptophan. Fields, in order: clone size, V gene, J gene, D gene, CDR3 DNA, CDR3 protein. A D gene is named only where the DNA matches it firmly. For some rows the clone size is stated as once, few or many, or as a class when expanded; others skip it.

many	TRBV3-1/TRBV3-2	TRBJ1-6	-	TGTGCCAGCAGCCAAGATGGTGCGGGGGAAATTCAGGCCCTCCACTTT	CASSQDGAGEIQALHF
-	TRBV30	TRBJ2-1	-	TGTGCAAAGAGGACCTCACTCTACAATGAGCAGTTCTTC	CAKRTSLYNEQFF
-	TRBV7-9	TRBJ1-2	-	TGTGCCAGCAGCCCCTTGGGGGGATCAGATGGCTACACCTTC	CASSPLGGSDGYTF
once	TRBV18	TRBJ2-7	-	TGTGCCAGCTCACCTAGGACACAAACCTACGAGCAGTACTTC	CASSPRTQTYEQYF
-	TRBV5-6	TRBJ2-2	-	TGTGCCAGCAGCGTCGACGGTACCGGGGAGCTGTTTTTT	CASSVDGTGELFF
-	TRBV6-2/TRBV6-3	TRBJ2-1	-	TGTGCCAGCAGTTACTCGCAGGTTCAGAGTGAGCAGTTCTTC	CASSYSQVQSEQFF
few	TRBV5-1	TRBJ2-1	TRBD1	TGCGCCAGCAGCTTCGACGACAGGGTAGGAAATGAGCAGTTCTTC	CASSFDDRVGNEQFF
-	TRBV5-4	TRBJ1-2	-	TGTGCCAGCAGCTTTGGGACGGACTATGGCTACACCTTC	CASSFGTDYGYTF
-	TRBV7-8	TRBJ2-3	TRBD1	TGTGCCAGCAGCGGACAGGGGTCTTTCCCGATAACAGATACGCAGTATTTT	CASSGQGSFPITDTQYF
-	TRBV6-1	TRBJ2-5	-	TGTGCCAGCAGTGAAGGACTATCAGCCACCCAGTACTTC	CASSEGLSATQYF
-	TRBV5-1	TRBJ2-1	TRBD1	TGCGCCAGCAATCGTGGGGACAGGGGGCATGAGCAGTTCTTC	CASNRGDRGHEQFF
-	TRBV4-2	TRBJ2-1	-	TGTGCCAGCAGCCAAGAAGGGCTCGGGCGGGGTGAAGATGAGCAGTTCTTC	CASSQEGLGRGEDEQFF
once	TRBV6-5	TRBJ1-2	-	TGTGCCAGCAAGGCGGGGTGGGATGGCTACACCTTC	CASKAGWDGYTF
-	TRBV5-4	TRBJ2-1	-	TGTGCCAGCAGCTTCTGGTCGACCTACAATGAGCAGTTCTTC	CASSFWSTYNEQFF
few	TRBV7-2	TRBJ1-3	-	TGTGCCAGCAGCCCGAAAGGGGCCCTCTCTGGAAACACCATATATTTT	CASSPKGALSGNTIYF
-	TRBV6-5	TRBJ1-2	-	TGTGCCAGCAGTTACTCGAAAAGGGGTGGTAACTATGGCTACACCTTC	CASSYSKRGGNYGYTF
-	TRBV6-1	TRBJ2-3	-	TGTGCCAGCAGTGAGACCCGCACAGATACGCAGTATTTT	CASSETRTDTQYF
-	TRBV6-1	TRBJ2-7	-	TGTGCCAGCAGTGATTTGGGGAGACCCTACGAGCAGTACTTC	CASSDLGRPYEQYF
-	TRBV15	TRBJ1-1	-	TGTGCCACCAGCATGCTACAGGGTAGGACTGAAGCTTTCTTT	CATSMLQGRTEAFF
-	TRBV6-1	TRBJ1-4	-	TGTGCCAGCAGTGATCCCGGACACCGAGGATACGAAAAACTGTTTTTT	CASSDPGHRGYEKLFF
once	TRBV12-3/TRBV12-4	TRBJ2-1	-	TGTGCCAGCAGCCGATCGACAGAATTTACGTTCTTC	CASSRSTEFTFF
-	TRBV5-8	TRBJ1-2	TRBD1	TGTGCCAGCAGCTTTTTTAAGGGGGCAGGGGGACTCAACTATGGCTACACCTTC	CASSFFKGAGGLNYGYTF
-	TRBV27	TRBJ2-5	-	TGTGCCAGCAGTTCAGCACGGCACAACCAAGAGACCCAGTACTTC	CASSSARHNQETQYF
-	TRBV24-1	TRBJ2-3	-	TGTGCCACCAGTGTCTCGTGGGGGACGGGTGCTAGCACAGATACGCAGTATTTT	CATSVSWGTGASTDTQYF
many	TRBV18	TRBJ2-7	-	TGTGCCAGCTCTGAGGACACCTCAAGGGGGTACTTC	CASSEDTSRGYF
many	TRBV27	TRBJ1-5	-	TGTGCCAGCAGTTTAGAAGGGGGGAATCAGCCCCAGCATTTT	CASSLEGGNQPQHF
once	TRBV9	TRBJ2-1	TRBD1	TGTGCCAGCAGCGACCGACAGGGGGCTAATGAGCAGTTCTTC	CASSDRQGANEQFF
-	TRBV6-5	TRBJ1-1	-	TGTGCCAGCAGTTACAGCGGGAGAAACACTGAAGCTTTCTTT	CASSYSGRNTEAFF
once	TRBV3-1/TRBV3-2	TRBJ2-5	-	TGTGCCAGCAGCCAAGACCGGGAGACCCAGTACTTC	CASSQDRETQYF
-	TRBV18	TRBJ2-2	TRBD1	TGTGCCAGCTCTCCGACAGGGATGAATACCGGGGAGCTGTTTTTT	CASSPTGMNTGELFF
-	TRBV5-4	TRBJ2-1	TRBD2	TGTGCCAGCAGCTCAACTAGCGGGGCAGCAGGGGAGTTCTTC	CASSSTSGAAGEFF
few	TRBV7-9	TRBJ1-2	TRBD1	TGTGCCAGCAGCTCCCAGGGGGCGGGTCTCTATGGCTACACCTTC	CASSSQGAGLYGYTF
-	TRBV13	TRBJ2-7	TRBD1	TGTGCCAGCAGCGACGGGACAGGGGAGTTAGCCTACGAGCAGTACTTC	CASSDGTGELAYEQYF
-	TRBV5-1	TRBJ2-7	TRBD2	TGCGCCAGCAGCTTGGGCCCTAGCGGGGGGGATTACGAGCAGTACTTC	CASSLGPSGGDYEQYF
-	TRBV24-1	TRBJ1-4	-	TGTGCCACCAGTGATTGGACTGAAAAACTGTTTTTT	CATSDWTEKLFF
-	TRBV3-1/TRBV3-2	TRBJ2-3	TRBD2	TGTGCCAGCAGCCAAGGGCTAGCGGGTGGGACGCAGTATTTT	CASSQGLAGGTQYF
-	TRBV5-5	TRBJ2-1	TRBD2	TGTGCCAGCAGCCTACGACTAGCGGGGGGCTACAATGAGCAGTTCTTC	CASSLRLAGGYNEQFF
-	TRBV11-2	TRBJ2-1	-	TGTGCCAGCAGCTTAGAAAGGGCCCCCTACAATGAGCAGCTCTTC	CASSLERAPYNEQLF
-	TRBV5-5	TRBJ2-7	TRBD1	TGTGCCAGCAGCACAACAAGACAGGGACCCTACGAGCAGTACTTC	CASSTTRQGPYEQYF
-	TRBV7-6	TRBJ2-3	TRBD2	TGTGCCAGCAGCTTGGCTAGCGGGAGGGGAGATACGCAGTATTTT	CASSLASGRGDTQYF